The 28 T cell receptor beta chains below come from one sample, sequenced in a study of blood T cell repertoires in COVID-19. TCRdb's table, derived via immunoSEQ multiplex PCR, lists solely in-frame clones and lacks some. The repertoire holds roughly 150,000 clones, with roughly 82% as singletons. The sequencing sample was made of peripheral blood. These TCRs come from a woman aged 45-65 years in a cohort sampled during active or convalescent COVID-19.

The chain links TRBV6-5 to TRBJ1-3; 7 nucleotides match TRBD1. V dropped 6 bases and J dropped 0; count of bases not matched to a gene: 2. Germline V gene data show CDR1 as MNHEY and CDR2 as SVGAGI. This CDR3 spans 14 amino acids. CDR3 bases: TGTGCCAGCAGGGACAGGTACTCTGGAAACACCATATATTTT. Translation gives CASRDRYSGNTIYF.

The J gene is TRBJ2-3, the V gene TRBV7-2, with TRBD2 matching over 7 bases. V dropped 5 bases and J dropped 11; count of bases not matched to a gene: 13. CDR1 and CDR2 from the germline V gene are SGHTA and FQGNSA. The CDR3 extends over 14 amino acids. In DNA, the CDR3 is TGTGCCAGCAGCATCAACCGTAGAGGGGAGGGGCAGTATTTT. Amino acids: CASSINRRGEGQYF.

The chain links TRBV7-9 to TRBJ2-5; the match to TRBD1 covers 9 bases. Germline V lookup: CDR1 SEHNR, CDR2 FQNEAQ (reference sequence). J lost 1 base, V lost 2 bases, and 11 bases had no gene match. There are 18 residues in the CDR3. As DNA, the CDR3 is TGTGCCAGCAGCTTAAGGGACAGGGCCCAGGTACCCCAAGAGACCCAGTACTTC. Residues: CASSLRDRAQVPQETQYF.

V and J are TRBV19 and TRBJ2-6, with TRBD1 as a possible D gene (6 bases). Per the germline V gene, CDR1 is LNHDA and CDR2 is SQIVND (reference sequence). The V end lost 9 bases, the J end lost 0 bases, and 21 bases lay between the germline ends. The CDR3 spans 18 residues. CDR3 coding DNA: TGTGCCAGAGACCCCGGGACACCGCCCTTCTCTGGGGCCAACGTCCTGACTTTC. Its translation: CARDPGTPPFSGANVLTF.

The CDR3 nucleotides read TGTGCCAGCAGCCCTGCGGGGGGGCGTCGGGCTAACTATGGCTACACCTTC. Translating it yields CASSPAGGRRANYGYTF. The V call is TRBV3-1 (or the pseudogene TRBV3-2), the J call TRBJ1-2; D might be TRBD1 (6 bases). This CDR3 has 17 amino acids. The V gene's germline CDR1 is LGHDT and CDR2 YNNKEL (reference sequence). The V gene lost 4 bases and the J gene lost 0 bases, with 18 bases spanning the gap.

The rearrangement joins TRBV12-5 to TRBJ2-7; no clear D gene. The CDR3 is 11 amino acids. The germline CDR1 and CDR2 sequences are LGHNT and FRNRAP. The germline V and J ends were trimmed by 8 bases and 4 bases, with 9 bases remaining between them. The CDR3 nucleotides read TGTGCTAGTTCGGGTTGGTACGAGCAGTACTTC. Amino acids: CASSGWYEQYF.

The rearrangement uses TRBV7-2 and TRBJ2-7, with D perhaps matching TRBD2 (6 bases). CDR3 size: 15 residues. From germline, CDR1 is SGHTA and CDR2 FQGNSA. Trimming took 8 bases from V and 2 from J, leaving 19 bases between them. The CDR3 reads CASGEMGLPTYEQYF. The CDR3 coding sequence is TGTGCCAGCGGGGAAATGGGACTCCCAACCTACGAGCAGTACTTC.

V is TRBV20-1 and J is TRBJ2-5; D unclear. The V end lost 0 bases, the J end lost 11 bases, and 10 bases lay between the germline ends. There are 11 residues in the CDR3. Germline V lookup: CDR1 DFQATT, CDR2 SNEGSKA (reference sequence). The CDR3 DNA is TGCAGTGCTAGAGATGACGCGGAACAGTACTTC. Protein: CSARDDAEQYF.

The J gene is TRBJ1-2, the V gene TRBV7-9; the match to TRBD1 covers 7 bases. The length of the CDR3 is 14 residues. Germline lookup yields CDR1 SEHNR and CDR2 FQNEAQ (reference sequence). Losses at the gene ends were 1 base for V and 4 bases for J; bases not matched to a gene: 3. CDR3 nucleotide sequence: TGTGCCAGCAGCTTAGGACAGGGAGCCTATGGCTACACCTTC. This encodes CASSLGQGAYGYTF.

V gene TRBV10-3 combines with J gene TRBJ2-3; 9 bases map to TRBD2. The length of the CDR3 is 15 residues. V dropped 6 bases and J dropped 2; count of bases not matched to a gene: 6. Germline loops: CDR1 ENHRY, CDR2 SYGVKD. This chain's CDR3 is CAIRAERGATDTQYF. The CDR3 DNA sequence: TGTGCCATCAGGGCGGAGCGGGGGGCCACAGATACGCAGTATTTT.

The chain joins TRBV3-1 (or the pseudogene TRBV3-2) to TRBJ2-7, with a weak D call TRBD1 (5 bases). V lost 4 bases and J lost 5, with 15 bases in between. The V gene's germline CDR1 is LGHDT and CDR2 YNNKEL (reference sequence). This CDR3 has 14 amino acids. In DNA form, the CDR3 reads TGTGCCAGCAGCCTTTCTTGGACAAGGCACGAGCAGTACTTC. Amino acids: CASSLSWTRHEQYF.

The chain employs TRBV5-1 and TRBJ2-3; a possible D gene is TRBD2 (7 bases). CDR3 length: 16 residues. Looked up from germline, CDR1 is SGHRS and CDR2 is YFSETQ. Trimming stripped 1 base from V and 5 bases from J, with 17 bases between. The DNA of the CDR3 is TGCGCCAGCAGCTTGAACGGGCAGGGAGGGGGAGATACGCAGTATTTT. This sequence encodes CASSLNGQGGGDTQYF. Full variable domain (outside the CDR3, taken from reference TRBV5-1 and TRBJ2-3): KAGVTQTPRYLIKTRGQQVTLSCSPISGHRSVSWYQQTPGQGLQFLFEYFSETQRNKGNFPGRFSGRQFSNSRSEMNVSTLELGDSALYLCASSLNGQGGGDTQYFGPGTRLTVL.

This clone was seen just once. The V gene is TRBV19, the J gene TRBJ2-7; 9 bases match TRBD2. V shed 5 bases and J 6 bases; nucleotides not matched to a gene: 8. The CDR3 spans 14 residues. The germline V gene encodes CDR1 LNHDA and CDR2 SQIVND (reference sequence). The DNA for the CDR3 is TGTGCCAGTAGTCGTGGCGGGGGGGCCGCCGAGCAGTACTTC. Translated: CASSRGGGAAEQYF.

This clone was picked up a small number of times. Other DNA sequences of this sample code for an identical CDR3. The chain is built from TRBV7-8 and TRBJ2-5; TRBD1 agrees at 10 bases. J was trimmed by 3 bases and V by 4 bases; bases with no gene match: 8. CDR1 and CDR2 (germline): SGHVS, FQNEAQ. The CDR3 contains 16 residues. In DNA form, the CDR3 reads TGTGCCAGCAGCTCTCAACCGGGACAGGGGAAAGAGACCCAGTACTTC. It is translated as CASSSQPGQGKETQYF.

This rearrangement joins TRBV5-1 to TRBJ2-3; TRBD2 matches at 8 bases. V trimming: 6 bases; J trimming: 2 bases; junction bases outside the gene matches: 8. The CDR3 is 15 amino acids. Germline lookup yields CDR1 SGHRS and CDR2 YFSETQ. CDR3 in amino acids: CASTVSGGDTDTQYF. CDR3 bases: TGCGCCAGCACGGTCTCCGGGGGGGACACAGATACGCAGTATTTT.

V gene TRBV19 combines with J gene TRBJ1-5; 9 bases align to TRBD1. There are 15 residues in the CDR3. Trimming took 4 bases from V and 5 from J; bases not matched to a gene: 6. The germline gives CDR1 LNHDA, CDR2 SQIVND (reference sequence). The CDR3: CASSTGTGRHQPQHF. The CDR3 bases are TGTGCCAGTAGTACGGGGACAGGGAGGCATCAGCCCCAGCATTTT.

This clone came up a few times. The chain couples TRBV5-4 to TRBJ2-2; TRBD2 is a possible D gene (5 bases). CDR1 is SGHNT, CDR2 YYREEE, per germline (reference sequence). V lost 0 bases to trimming and J lost 4 bases, with 13 bases between them. The CDR3 length is 16 residues. The CDR3 DNA reads TGTGCCAGCAGCTTGGGAGGACGGGCGGGCACCGGGGAGCTGTTTTTT. Residues: CASSLGGRAGTGELFF.

The chain's CDR3 is CASSESGTGAYEQYF. DNA for the CDR3: TGTGCCAGCAGTGAATCCGGGACAGGGGCCTACGAGCAGTACTTC. The rearrangement uses TRBV6-1 and TRBJ2-7, with 10 nucleotides matching TRBD1. This CDR3 comprises 15 residues. Per germline, CDR1 MNHNS and CDR2 SASEGT. V shed 2 bases and J 2 bases; nucleotides not matched to a gene: 3.

V and J are TRBV28 and TRBJ1-5; tentative D call: TRBD1 (5 bases). V lost 2 bases and J 0 bases, leaving 8 bases between the germline ends. The CDR3 covers 15 residues. Germline values: CDR1 MDHEN, CDR2 SYDVKM. CDR3 sequence reads: CASSLLGHSNQPQHF. The CDR3 region has the DNA TGTGCCAGCAGTTTACTAGGACATAGCAATCAGCCCCAGCATTTT. The full variable domain, in which reference TRBV28 and TRBJ1-5 provide the parts outside the CDR3, is DVKVTQSSRYLVKRTGEKVFLECVQDMDHENMFWYRQDPGLGLRLIYFSYDVKMKEKGDIPEGYSVSREKKERFSLILESASTNQTSMYLCASSLLGHSNQPQHFGDGTRLSIL.

The chain recombines TRBV29-1 with TRBJ2-3, with 9 bases fitting TRBD2. Germline loops: CDR1 SQVTM, CDR2 ANQGSEA. This CDR3 comprises 15 residues. J lost 7 bases, V lost 0 bases, and 8 bases had no gene match. The CDR3 nucleotides read TGCAGCGTTGAAGATGGGTCTAGCGGGGTAAATACGCAGTATTTT. Translated: CSVEDGSSGVNTQYF.

The V call is TRBV3-1 (or the pseudogene TRBV3-2), the J call TRBJ2-2; TRBD2 matches 14 bases. The CDR3 has 15 amino acids. The V gene end was trimmed by 7 bases and the J gene end by 8 bases; junction bases not matched to a gene: 6. Germline CDR1 reads LGHDT; CDR2 reads YNNKEL (reference sequence). CDR3 sequence: CASKPGLAGVGELFF. The CDR3 region has the DNA TGTGCCAGCAAGCCGGGACTAGCGGGGGTTGGGGAGCTGTTTTTT.

The CDR3 protein is CASSVEPGTGYEQYF. The CDR3 DNA reads as TGTGCCAGCAGCGTAGAGCCCGGGACAGGCTACGAGCAGTACTTC. The gene calls are TRBV9 and TRBJ2-7, with TRBD1 matching over 8 bases. The V segment lost 0 bases and the J segment 3 bases; nucleotides outside the gene matches: 5. The CDR3 loop spans 15 amino acids. Germline V lookup: CDR1 SGDLS, CDR2 YYNGEE.

The genes are TRBV6-5 and TRBJ1-6, with 10 bases identical to TRBD1. Looked up from germline, CDR1 is MNHEY and CDR2 is SVGAGI. This CDR3 spans 16 amino acids. Trimming at V came to 1 base and at J to 13 bases, leaving 10 bases not matched to a gene. Written as DNA, the CDR3 is TGTGCCAGCAGTTACTTCTCCGGGACAGGGGCTTCTCCCCTCCACTTT. Its protein product is CASSYFSGTGASPLHF.

The chain uses TRBV11-2 and TRBJ2-5; 9 bases align to TRBD1. The V gene's germline CDR1 is SGHAT and CDR2 FQNNGV. The CDR3 spans 15 residues. The ends lost 5 bases at V and 5 bases at J; junction bases unmatched: 9. This CDR3 reads CASSLPTGGVETQYF. In DNA form, the CDR3 reads TGTGCCAGCAGCCTACCGACAGGGGGTGTCGAGACCCAGTACTTC.

This clone was recorded once. This chain joins TRBV6-5 and TRBJ1-1; D is ambiguous. CDR1 is MNHEY, CDR2 SVGAGI, per germline. The CDR3 length is 14 residues. Trimming took 3 bases from V and 1 from J, leaving 9 bases between them. The CDR3 nucleotides are TGTGCCAGCAGTTATGGCAGGTCGAACACTGAAGCTTTCTTT. Amino acids: CASSYGRSNTEAFF.

The rearrangement joins TRBV12-5 to TRBJ2-7, with 7 bases aligning to TRBD1. Germline V gene sequence: CDR1 LGHNT, CDR2 FRNRAP. The CDR3 loop spans 16 amino acids. The J segment lost 2 bases and the V segment lost 5 bases, leaving 12 bases of the junction unmatched. For the CDR3, the DNA is TGTGCTAGTGGTGCACTACGTGGGACAGCAACCTACGAGCAGTACTTC. Translated: CASGALRGTATYEQYF.

V usage is TRBV7-2 and J usage is TRBJ2-2; 7 bases fit TRBD1. Germline CDR1 SGHTA, CDR2 FQGNSA. This CDR3 is built from 14 residues. Trimming took 5 bases from V and 5 from J; bases not matched to a gene: 5. The CDR3 DNA reads TGTGCCAGCAGCACACGACAGGGTACCGGGGAGCTGTTTTTT. It is translated as CASSTRQGTGELFF.

The rearrangement uses TRBV19 and TRBJ1-1, with D hard to call. This CDR3 has 12 residues. V lost 0 bases and J lost 6, with 5 bases in between. Germline CDR1 and CDR2: LNHDA and SQIVND (reference sequence). The chain's CDR3 is CASSIDRPEAFF. The CDR3 DNA reads as TGTGCCAGTAGTATAGATCGTCCTGAAGCTTTCTTT.